One TCR beta chain is described in this entry. No antigen is known for it. These data are taken from a study of beta chain features in type 1 diabetes. Study-wide background: Across every sample, over 100 million sorted cells were examined in total. Study-wide findings and caveats: Across all four CD4+ subsets, people with type 1 diabetes showed modestly shorter TCRB CDR3s.

The V gene's germline CDR1 is ENHRY and CDR2 SYGVKD. This CDR3 has 15 amino acids. The V gene lost 2 bases and the J gene lost 5 bases, with 13 bases spanning the gap. Sampling consisted of one heparinised blood draw per donor, averaging roughly 100 mL. Investigators reverse transcribed all isolated RNA, so they sequenced expressed TCRB transcripts. Sequenced by immunoSEQ multiplex PCR; TCRdb stores in-frame clones only, minus some. The table lists about 210,000 clones, roughly 11% of them singletons. The chain carries TRBV10-3 and TRBJ2-1; no firm D call. The source material was central memory CD4+ T cells from blood. This sequence was found in a man younger than 30 in good health. CDR3 bases: TGTGCCATCAGTGAGCGGCCTAGAGAAGACAATGAGCAGTTCTTC. Translation: CAISERPREDNEQFF.